This T cell receptor beta chain was observed in a study of T cell repertoires in cytomegalovirus infection. At the level of the study: Public TCR beta signatures provided an indication of both CMV infection and a matching HLA type.

The CDR3 is 16 residues long. Germline assignment: CDR1 DFQATT and CDR2 SNEGSKA (reference sequence). V lost 0 bases, J lost 0 bases, and 4 bases stayed unmatched. Each CDR3 protein is one row after TCRdb ran MiXCR on the reads. There are approximately 190,000 distinct CDR3 sequences in the sample; roughly 28% occur only once, and about 28% lies in the top ten. This clonotype came up a few times. Its antigen is still unknown. Study outcomes and limitations: Dominating the ex vivo response were TCR beta clonotypes that were CMV-specific and HLA-C-restricted. CMV carriers having the relevant HLA were flagged by cumulative public TCR beta family frequency.

The chain combines TRBV20-1 with TRBJ2-1; 8 bases fit TRBD2. The clonotype comes from a human donor in good health (CMV status not recorded). Some clones in this sample may be carry-over from other donors' samples. The source material was PBMCs. The CDR3 bases are TGCAGTGCTAGAGATCTTAGCGGGGCCTCCTACAATGAGCAGTTCTTC. Translated: CSARDLSGASYNEQFF.